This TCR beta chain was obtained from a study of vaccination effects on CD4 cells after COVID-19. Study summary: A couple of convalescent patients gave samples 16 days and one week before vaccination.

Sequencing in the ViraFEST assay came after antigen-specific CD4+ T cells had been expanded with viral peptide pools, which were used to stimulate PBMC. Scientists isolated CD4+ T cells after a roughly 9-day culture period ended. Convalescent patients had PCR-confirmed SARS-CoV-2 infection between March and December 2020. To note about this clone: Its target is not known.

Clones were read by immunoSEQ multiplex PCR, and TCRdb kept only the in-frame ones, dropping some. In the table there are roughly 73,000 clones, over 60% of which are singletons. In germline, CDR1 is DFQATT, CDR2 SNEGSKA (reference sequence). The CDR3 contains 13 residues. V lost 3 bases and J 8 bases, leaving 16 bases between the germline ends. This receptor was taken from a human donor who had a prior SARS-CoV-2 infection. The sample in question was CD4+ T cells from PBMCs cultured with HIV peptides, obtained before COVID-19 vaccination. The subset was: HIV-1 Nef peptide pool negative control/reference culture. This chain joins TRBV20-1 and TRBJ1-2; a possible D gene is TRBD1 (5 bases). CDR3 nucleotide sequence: TGCAGTGCTAGTGGCGGGGACCGCTTAGGCTACACCTTC. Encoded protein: CSASGGDRLGYTF.